This is a list of T cell receptor beta chains from one sample in a study of blood T cells in healthy people across ages. TCRdb re-called the 5' RACE reads through MiXCR, storing one row per CDR3 protein. The table includes 650,000 to 1,000,000 distinct CDR3 sequences, 35% to 40% detected once. The sequencing input was blood. The receptors were gathered from a young man in good health. Each CDR3 is given with its conserved first and last residue.

V gene: TRBV10-3; J gene: TRBJ1-1; CDR3 protein: CAISEGNGRAEAFF
V gene: TRBV2; J gene: TRBJ1-1; CDR3 protein: CASSRHRGKAEAFF
V gene: TRBV5-1; J gene: TRBJ1-1; CDR3 protein: CASSRAGEGEAFF
V gene: TRBV7-6; J gene: TRBJ2-5; CDR3 protein: CASSLVGLAGLQETQYF
V gene: TRBV20-1; J gene: TRBJ2-5; CDR3 protein: CSARDRAGRTQYF
V gene: TRBV12-3/TRBV12-4; J gene: TRBJ1-2; CDR3 protein: CASREGGGYTF
V gene: TRBV7-2; J gene: TRBJ2-7; CDR3 protein: CASSSTGGLYEQYF
V gene: TRBV5-1; J gene: TRBJ2-2; CDR3 protein: CASSSSGTGRHTGELFF
V gene: TRBV6-6; J gene: TRBJ1-2; CDR3 protein: CASSTPGQGSDGYTF
V gene: TRBV2; J gene: TRBJ2-3; CDR3 protein: CASSEDGQGTDTQYF
V gene: TRBV7-2; J gene: TRBJ2-1; CDR3 protein: CASSLSEGAPYNEQFF
V gene: TRBV4-3; J gene: TRBJ2-7; CDR3 protein: CASSQGLRGSYEQYF
V gene: TRBV12-3/TRBV12-4; J gene: TRBJ1-2; CDR3 protein: CASSSTHRPDNYGYTF
V gene: TRBV19; J gene: TRBJ1-2; CDR3 protein: CASSMGGSRGYTF
V gene: TRBV7-2; J gene: TRBJ1-1; CDR3 protein: CASSLVRGKMNTEAFF
V gene: TRBV4-2; J gene: TRBJ2-7; CDR3 protein: CASSRDSLQSGTPYEQYF
V gene: TRBV15; J gene: TRBJ2-3; CDR3 protein: CATSTRTSGPTDTQYF
V gene: TRBV29-1; J gene: TRBJ2-7; CDR3 protein: CSVDIGDRRYEQYF